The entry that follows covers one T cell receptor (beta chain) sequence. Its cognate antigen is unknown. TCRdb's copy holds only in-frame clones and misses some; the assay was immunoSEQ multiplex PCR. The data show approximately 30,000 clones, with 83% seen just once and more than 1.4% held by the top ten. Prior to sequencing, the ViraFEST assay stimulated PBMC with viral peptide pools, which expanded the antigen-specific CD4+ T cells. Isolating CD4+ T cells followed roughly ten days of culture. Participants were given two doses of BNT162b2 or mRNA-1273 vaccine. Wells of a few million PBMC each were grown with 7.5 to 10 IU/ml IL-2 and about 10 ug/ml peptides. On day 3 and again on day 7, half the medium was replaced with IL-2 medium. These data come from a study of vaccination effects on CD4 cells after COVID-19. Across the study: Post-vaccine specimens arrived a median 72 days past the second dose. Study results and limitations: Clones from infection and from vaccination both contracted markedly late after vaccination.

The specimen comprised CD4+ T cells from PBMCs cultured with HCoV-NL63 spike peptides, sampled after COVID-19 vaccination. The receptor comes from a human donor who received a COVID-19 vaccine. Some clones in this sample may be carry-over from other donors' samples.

This CDR3 reads CASSRGQGGQPQHF. Here the CDR3 DNA reads TGTGCCAGCAGCCGTGGACAGGGCGGCCAGCCCCAGCATTTT. V gene TRBV13 combines with J gene TRBJ1-5; 8 nucleotides agree with TRBD1. Germline loops: CDR1 PRHDT, CDR2 FYEKMQ (reference sequence). V was clipped by 5 bases and J by 7 bases; unmatched bases: 7. The length of the CDR3 is 14 residues.